The clone carrying this TCR beta chain was seen a single time. Libraries were prepared by immunoSEQ multiplex PCR; TCRdb keeps only in-frame clonotypes and omits some of them. The sample lists fewer than 200,000 clones; more than 70% were seen once. The data belong to a study of blood T cell repertoires in COVID-19. Turning to the study itself: The origin of the acute and convalescent COVID-19 samples was the United States, Italy and Spain.

V lost 5 bases and J lost 5; bases outside the gene matches: 4. This CDR3 spans 15 amino acids. Germline V gives CDR1 WNHNN, CDR2 SYGVQD (reference sequence). Sequencing was done on a sample of peripheral blood. This sequence was found in a man aged 50 to 59 who had recovered from COVID-19. V is TRBV10-1 and J is TRBJ2-1; 12 nucleotides agree with TRBD2. Here the CDR3 DNA reads TGCGCCAGCAGTTGGACTAGCGGGGCCAACAATGAGCAGTTCTTC. Translated: CASSWTSGANNEQFF.